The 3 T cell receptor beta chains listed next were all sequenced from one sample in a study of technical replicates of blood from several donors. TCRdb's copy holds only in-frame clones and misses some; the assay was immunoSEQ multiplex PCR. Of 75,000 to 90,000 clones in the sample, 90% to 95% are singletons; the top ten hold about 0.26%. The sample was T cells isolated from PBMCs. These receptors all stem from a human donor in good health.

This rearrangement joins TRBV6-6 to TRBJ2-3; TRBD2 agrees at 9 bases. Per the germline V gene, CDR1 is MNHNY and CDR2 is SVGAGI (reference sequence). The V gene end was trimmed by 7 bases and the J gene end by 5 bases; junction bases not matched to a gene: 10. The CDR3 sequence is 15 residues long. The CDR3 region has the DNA TGTGCCAGCACCTACCGCGGGGGGGTATTAGATACGCAGTATTTT. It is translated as CASTYRGGVLDTQYF.

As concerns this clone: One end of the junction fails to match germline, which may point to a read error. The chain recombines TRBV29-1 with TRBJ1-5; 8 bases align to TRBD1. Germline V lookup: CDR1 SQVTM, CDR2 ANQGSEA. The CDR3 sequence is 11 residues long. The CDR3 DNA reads TGCAGCGTTGAAGAGCCGGGACAGGAAATTTTT. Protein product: CSVEEPGQEIF. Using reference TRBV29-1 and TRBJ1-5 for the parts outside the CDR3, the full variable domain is SAVISQKPSRDICQRGTSLTIQCQVDSQVTMMFWYRQQPGQSLTLIATANQGSEATYESGFVIDKFPISRPNLTFSTLTVSNMSPEDSSIYLCSVEEPGQEIFGDGTRLSIL.

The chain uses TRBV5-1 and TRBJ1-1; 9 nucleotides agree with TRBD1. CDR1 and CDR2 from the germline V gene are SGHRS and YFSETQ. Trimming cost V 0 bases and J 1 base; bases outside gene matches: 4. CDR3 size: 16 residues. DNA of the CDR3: TGCGCCAGCAGCTTGGGGACAGGGGCGGGGAACACTGAAGCTTTCTTT. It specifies CASSLGTGAGNTEAFF.